The clone carrying this TCR beta chain was seen a single time. The data were produced by immunoSEQ multiplex PCR, yet TCRdb's version contains in-frame clones alone and is incomplete. The repertoire holds about 400,000 clones, with around 89% as singletons. The data were obtained in a study of Ad26.COV2.S vaccination and SARS-CoV-2 variants. About the study: Dosing was one shot or two shots 56 days apart.

Stated treatment: approximately 18 received Ad26.COV2.S at low or high dose, single or two shots; roughly five received placebo; per-sample allocation not given. Day 63 after the first vaccine or placebo injection was the time point for sampling. The CDR3 is 15 residues long. Germline values: CDR1 LNHNV, CDR2 YYDKDF (reference sequence). Trimming cost V 0 bases and J 4 bases; bases outside gene matches: 5. Sequencing was performed on peripheral blood, taken in a trial of Ad26.COV2.S vaccine versus placebo. The V call is TRBV15, the J call TRBJ1-2, with TRBD1 matching 7 bases. The sequence was collected from a person between 18 and 59 years old who received the Ad26.COV2.S COVID-19 vaccine or a placebo. This chain's CDR3 is CATSRDGDRAYGYTF. As DNA, the CDR3 is TGTGCCACCAGCAGAGATGGTGACAGGGCCTATGGCTACACCTTC.